Listed here are 21 T cell receptor beta chains from one sample, sequenced in a study of human T cells and chemical hapten exposure. TCRdb itself ran the RACE reads through MiXCR, one entry per CDR3 protein. The sample holds around 330,000 distinct CDR3 sequences; approximately 5% are singletons and the top ten take about 8.7%. Time point reported: pre-sensitization, week 0. Noted treatment: therapeutic diphenylcyclopropenone sensitization with weekly scalp DPC. The sequencing used whole blood, collected in connection with sensitization to the hapten diphenylcyclopropenone (DPC). The receptors derive from a woman younger than 35 with alopecia areata. Some clones in this sample may be carry-over from other donors' samples.

This clonotype was seen ten or more times. The genes are TRBV20-1 and TRBJ2-3; D is possibly TRBD2 (6 bases). Germline V gene sequence: CDR1 DFQATT, CDR2 SNEGSKA (reference sequence). Trimming removed 1 base from V and 1 base from J, with 12 bases in between. The CDR3 spans 15 residues. The CDR3 bases are TGCAGTGCTAGAGTCACAGGCGGGGGCACAGATACGCAGTATTTT. Translating gives CSARVTGGGTDTQYF.

This clonotype was seen at least ten times. The rearrangement links TRBV4-3 to TRBJ2-1, with a tentative D call TRBD2 (6 bases). Trimming shortened V by 4 bases and J by 1 base, and 11 bases separated the two germline ends. CDR1 LGHNA and CDR2 YSLEER come from the germline V gene. CDR3 length: 15 amino acids. Here the CDR3 reads CASSPEAGSYNEQFF. CDR3 in DNA: TGCGCCAGCAGCCCCGAGGCGGGGTCCTACAATGAGCAGTTCTTC.

This clonotype has more than one count but fewer than ten. The genes are TRBV11-2 and TRBJ2-2, with a tentative D call TRBD1 (6 bases). CDR3 size: 15 residues. V was shortened by 1 base and J by 5 bases, with 11 bases between the two germline ends. Germline V gene data show CDR1 as SGHAT and CDR2 as FQNNGV. The CDR3: CASSLAAGVTGELFF. CDR3 DNA sequence: TGTGCCAGCAGCTTAGCGGCAGGGGTGACCGGGGAGCTGTTTTTT.

The chain employs TRBV11-2 and TRBJ2-3, with D tentatively TRBD1 (5 bases). This CDR3 has 13 amino acids. V was cut by 11 bases and J by 2 bases, with 14 bases left in between. CDR1 and CDR2 from the germline V gene are SGHAT and FQNNGV. Here the CDR3 DNA reads TGTGCCTCTTCCCAGGACACCACAGATACGCAGTATTTT. Its translation: CASSQDTTDTQYF.

The chain combines TRBV7-9 with TRBJ2-5; no reliable D call. CDR1 is SEHNR, CDR2 FQNEAQ, per germline (reference sequence). The CDR3 is 14 residues long. V was shortened by 0 bases and J by 11 bases, with 16 bases between the two germline ends. CDR3 region: CASSLAETWNPQYF. For the CDR3, the DNA is TGTGCCAGCAGCTTAGCGGAAACTTGGAACCCTCAGTACTTC.

This clonotype has ten or more counts. The V and J genes are TRBV7-2 and TRBJ2-6; D call uncertain. Germline V gene lookup returns CDR1 SGHTA and CDR2 FQGNSA. The CDR3 extends over 15 amino acids. With 3 bases removed from V and 2 bases from J, the gap between germline ends came to 8 bases. The CDR3, as DNA: TGTGCCAGCAGCTTCCAAACTGCTGGGGCCAACGTCCTGACTTTC. Encoded protein: CASSFQTAGANVLTF.

J is TRBJ2-7 and V is TRBV18; 8 nucleotides align to TRBD2. The germline V gene encodes CDR1 KGHSH and CDR2 LQKENI. The ends lost 6 bases at V and 5 bases at J; junction bases unmatched: 6. CDR3 length: 13 amino acids. This CDR3 is CASSPGGGNEQYF. The CDR3 DNA follows: TGTGCCAGCTCCCCCGGGGGGGGCAACGAGCAGTACTTC.

This clonotype was seen a handful of times. V is TRBV20-1 and J is TRBJ2-2; perhaps TRBD2 as D (5 bases). This CDR3 region has 14 residues. V lost 4 bases and J 4 bases, leaving 13 bases between the germline ends. Looked up from germline, CDR1 is DFQATT and CDR2 is SNEGSKA (reference sequence). The CDR3 spells CSATYGEGTGELFF. The CDR3 nucleotides are TGCAGTGCTACATACGGGGAAGGCACCGGGGAGCTGTTTTTT.

The rearrangement links TRBV20-1 to TRBJ2-7; 13 bases are a match to TRBD2. Trimming cost V 3 bases and J 3 bases; bases outside gene matches: 14. The CDR3 has 18 residues. The germline gives CDR1 DFQATT, CDR2 SNEGSKA (reference sequence). This chain's CDR3 is CSARPPHSGTSGVYEQYF. CDR3 bases: TGCAGTGCTAGGCCCCCTCATTCCGGGACTAGCGGGGTCTACGAGCAGTACTTC.

V gene TRBV10-3 combines with J gene TRBJ2-7; 8 bases match TRBD2. The CDR3 length is 15 residues. The V gene's germline CDR1 is ENHRY and CDR2 SYGVKD. Trimming at V came to 5 bases and at J to 3 bases, leaving 9 bases not matched to a gene. DNA of the CDR3: TGTGCCATCAGTTACTTTAGCGGGATAAACTACGAGCAGTACTTC. Its translation: CAISYFSGINYEQYF.

This clonotype was recorded many times. The chain carries TRBV20-1 and TRBJ2-3; the match to TRBD2 covers 8 bases. From germline, CDR1 is DFQATT and CDR2 SNEGSKA (reference sequence). The V segment lost 4 bases and the J segment 0 bases; nucleotides outside the gene matches: 15. The CDR3 consists of 18 residues. The CDR3 DNA is TGCAGTGCTAACACTTACAGCGGGGGCGGGACTAGCACAGATACGCAGTATTTT. It encodes CSANTYSGGGTSTDTQYF.

The chain employs TRBV6-1 and TRBJ2-7, with D uncertain. CDR3 length equals 17 residues. Per the germline V gene, CDR1 is MNHNS and CDR2 is SASEGT. The V end was cut by 2 bases, the J end by 3 bases, with 20 bases between. The CDR3 coding sequence is TGTGCCAGCAGTGAAATCGGTTCTATGGCCCCCTACTACGAGCAGTACTTC. This codes for CASSEIGSMAPYYEQYF.

This clonotype occurred a few times. A much larger clone differs from this one at a single base, so this may be a read error. This chain connects TRBV27 to TRBJ1-5; D remains unclear. Germline loops: CDR1 MNHEY, CDR2 SMNVEV (reference sequence). V was clipped by 4 bases and J by 8 bases, with 9 bases between them. CDR3 size: 12 residues. The CDR3 is CASSSVGKPQHF. Here the CDR3 DNA reads TGTGCCAGCAGTTCAGTAGGCAAGCCCCAGCATTTT.

This chain links TRBV5-8 with TRBJ2-1; 9 bases are shared with TRBD1. V lost 6 bases to trimming and J lost 10 bases; unmatched junction nucleotides: 14. The V gene's germline CDR1 is SGHTS and CDR2 YDEGEE. The CDR3 runs 15 residues. The CDR3 nucleotides read TGTGCCAGCACCCCCCTGGACAGGGGTCGCGTGGAGCAGTTCTTC. This translates into CASTPLDRGRVEQFF.

This clonotype came up many times. This rearrangement joins TRBV5-6 to TRBJ1-5; D uncertain. The CDR3 extends over 15 amino acids. CDR1 SGHDT and CDR2 YYEEEE come from the germline V gene. V was shortened by 0 bases and J by 5 bases, with 12 bases between the two germline ends. The CDR3 DNA is TGTGCCAGCAGCTTGGCTGGCAGGCAGGATCAGCCCCAGCATTTT. Translated: CASSLAGRQDQPQHF.

This clonotype has a count of ten or more. This chain uses TRBV5-1 with TRBJ2-5, with D perhaps matching TRBD1 or TRBD2 (6 bases each). This CDR3 comprises 15 residues. Trimming took off 4 bases at V and 2 bases at J, with 15 bases between the two ends. The germline V gene has CDR1 SGHRS and CDR2 YFSETQ. CDR3 loop: CASSGGQGFQETQYF. CDR3 bases: TGCGCCAGCAGCGGGGGGCAGGGGTTTCAAGAGACCCAGTACTTC. Combining the CDR3 with reference TRBV5-1 and TRBJ2-5 gives the whole variable domain KAGVTQTPRYLIKTRGQQVTLSCSPISGHRSVSWYQQTPGQGLQFLFEYFSETQRNKGNFPGRFSGRQFSNSRSEMNVSTLELGDSALYLCASSGGQGFQETQYFGPGTRLLVL.

V usage is TRBV6-5 and J usage is TRBJ2-7, with D perhaps matching TRBD2 (5 bases). V was shortened by 5 bases and J by 6 bases, with 11 bases between the two germline ends. Germline V gene lookup returns CDR1 MNHEY and CDR2 SVGAGI. This CDR3 region has 12 residues. CDR3 residues: CASSTYSGEQYF. For the CDR3, the DNA is TGTGCCAGCAGTACGTACAGCGGCGAGCAGTACTTC.

This clonotype was observed a few times. This chain joins TRBV5-1 and TRBJ1-5; D may be TRBD1 (5 bases). The CDR3 spans 15 residues. Germline CDR1 is SGHRS and CDR2 is YFSETQ. V was cut by 1 base and J by 0 bases, with 8 bases left in between. The CDR3 DNA sequence: TGCGCCAGCAGCTTGTTGGGGGATAGCAATCAGCCCCAGCATTTT. It encodes CASSLLGDSNQPQHF.

As DNA, the CDR3 is TGTGCCAGCAGTGAGGGCAGGCGCGCTCAGCCCCAGCATTTT. It specifies CASSEGRRAQPQHF. This rearrangement joins TRBV2 to TRBJ1-5; D is unresolved. This CDR3 has 14 amino acids. Germline lookup yields CDR1 SNHLY and CDR2 FYNNEI. The V and J ends lost 3 bases and 6 bases respectively, with 12 bases between them.

This clonotype turned up a few times. This chain uses TRBV5-1 with TRBJ2-5; the match to TRBD2 covers 8 bases. There are 14 residues in the CDR3. From germline, CDR1 is SGHRS and CDR2 YFSETQ. V trimming: 3 bases; J trimming: 4 bases; junction bases outside the gene matches: 5. The CDR3, as DNA: TGCGCCAGCAGCTCCTCCGCGGGGGGAGAGACCCAGTACTTC. Translation gives CASSSSAGGETQYF.

Many counts were recorded for this clonotype. This rearrangement joins TRBV7-9 to TRBJ2-7; D is possibly TRBD2 (6 bases). The germline CDR1 and CDR2 sequences are SEHNR and FQNEAQ (reference sequence). CDR3 length: 15 residues. The V end was cut by 4 bases, the J end by 0 bases, with 13 bases between. For the CDR3, the DNA is TGTGCCAGCAGCTCCCCTCGGGGGACCTCCTACGAGCAGTACTTC. It is translated as CASSSPRGTSYEQYF.